This T cell receptor beta chain is drawn from a study of early stage breast cancer tumors. Study as a whole: Most invasive tumors, twelve of 16, were ER+/PR+/HER2-. The ER+/PR+/HER2- tumors included 7 to 9 ductal and a few lobular carcinomas.

Regarding the study as a whole: Tumor and normal breast were distinguished via blood comparison in about 90% of the 16 patients. Unsorted bulk genomic DNA sequencing lacked pairing and functional marker data.

TCRdb's table, derived via immunoSEQ multiplex PCR, lists solely in-frame clones and lacks some. The sample lists 25,000 to 30,000 clones, just under 85% seen once, with around 10% in the top ten. V trimming: 1 base; J trimming: 15 bases; junction bases outside the gene matches: 6. Germline V gives CDR1 SGHDT, CDR2 YYEEEE. There are 12 residues in the CDR3. For this clone: The target antigen is unknown.

Sequencing was carried out using blood. The TCR was taken from a person aged 50-59 years with breast cancer. The rearrangement uses TRBV5-6 and TRBJ2-3; TRBD1 matches at 9 bases. CDR3 region: CASSLNRDREYF. In DNA, the CDR3 is TGTGCCAGCAGCTTGAACCGGGACAGGGAATATTTT.